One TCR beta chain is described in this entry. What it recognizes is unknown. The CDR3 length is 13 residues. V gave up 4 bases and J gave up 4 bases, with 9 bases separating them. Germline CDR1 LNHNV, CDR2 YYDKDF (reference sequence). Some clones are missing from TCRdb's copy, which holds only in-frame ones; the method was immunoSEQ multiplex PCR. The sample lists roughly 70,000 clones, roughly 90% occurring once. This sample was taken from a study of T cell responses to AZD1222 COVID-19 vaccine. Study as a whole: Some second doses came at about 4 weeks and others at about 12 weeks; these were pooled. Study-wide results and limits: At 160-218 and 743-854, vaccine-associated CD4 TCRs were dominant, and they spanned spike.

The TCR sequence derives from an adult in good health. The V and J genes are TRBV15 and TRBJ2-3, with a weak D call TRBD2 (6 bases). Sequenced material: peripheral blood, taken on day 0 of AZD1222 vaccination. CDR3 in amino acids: CATSTRLADTQYF. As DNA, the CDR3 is TGTGCCACCAGCACCCGACTAGCAGATACGCAGTATTTT.